This TCR beta chain was found in a study of blood T cell repertoires in COVID-19. Per germline, CDR1 MNHNY and CDR2 SVGAGI (reference sequence). The CDR3 is made up of 13 amino acids. Trimming took 6 bases from V and 6 from J; bases not matched to a gene: 5. Assay: immunoSEQ multiplex PCR; the TCRdb copy retains only in-frame clones and omits some. The sample shows over 200,000 clones, 92% of them seen only once. This TCR was sampled from a man in his sixties with COVID-19, enrolled during active disease. Source material: peripheral blood. The chain joins TRBV6-6 to TRBJ2-1; 7 positions match TRBD1. This CDR3 reads CASREGGGNEQFF. The DNA for the CDR3 is TGTGCCAGCAGGGAAGGGGGCGGCAATGAGCAGTTCTTC.